Listed below are T cell receptor beta chains from one sample, sequenced in a study of identical twins. TCRdb processed the 5' RACE reads anew with MiXCR; each CDR3 protein has one entry. The repertoire includes 200,000 to 250,000 distinct CDR3 sequences, 5.5% to 8% of them detected once, and roughly 3.9% sits in the top ten. The sample was also reused in another study, on yellow fever vaccine responses in identical twins.

Sequences were obtained from memory (CD45RO+) T cells sorted from blood. Source of these receptors: a woman aged 18-35 years in good health. Each CDR3 is given with its conserved first and last residue. The order of the fields is V gene, J gene, CDR3 protein.

v_call: TRBV6-1
j_call: TRBJ1-6
cdr3_aa: CASSPDQVRINNSPLHF

v_call: TRBV2
j_call: TRBJ2-5
cdr3_aa: CASSDRVETQYF

v_call: TRBV29-1
j_call: TRBJ2-1
cdr3_aa: CSVPRQGIGAEQFF

v_call: TRBV5-1
j_call: TRBJ2-1
cdr3_aa: CASSLNGEALGEQFF

v_call: TRBV20-1
j_call: TRBJ2-7
cdr3_aa: CSASPVGSHYEQYF

v_call: TRBV18
j_call: TRBJ1-1
cdr3_aa: CASSRGGAGRLNTEAFF

v_call: TRBV6-1
j_call: TRBJ1-2
cdr3_aa: CASSQKGVAGIRDYGYTF

v_call: TRBV28
j_call: TRBJ2-7
cdr3_aa: CASSAIYEQYF

v_call: TRBV25-1
j_call: TRBJ1-5
cdr3_aa: CASSTTGLNQPQHF

v_call: TRBV20-1
j_call: TRBJ2-7
cdr3_aa: CSAPGQVTYEQYF

v_call: TRBV19
j_call: TRBJ2-1
cdr3_aa: CATLPSGLAGGRWEQFF

v_call: TRBV3-1
j_call: TRBJ2-1
cdr3_aa: CASSQGDGGYNEQFF

v_call: TRBV10-3
j_call: TRBJ1-1
cdr3_aa: CAISESGQLMNTEAFF

v_call: TRBV27
j_call: TRBJ2-1
cdr3_aa: CASRGTGSYNEQFF

v_call: TRBV6-1
j_call: TRBJ2-7
cdr3_aa: CASSAKGLAGGNYEQYF

v_call: TRBV3-1
j_call: TRBJ2-1
cdr3_aa: CASSQEARGNEQFF

v_call: TRBV6-1
j_call: TRBJ2-5
cdr3_aa: CASSEAVWGEETQYF

v_call: TRBV6-2/TRBV6-3
j_call: TRBJ2-7
cdr3_aa: CASSFRDRGDYEQYF

v_call: TRBV11-3
j_call: TRBJ1-1
cdr3_aa: CASSLRGQGNTEAFF

v_call: TRBV12-3/TRBV12-4
j_call: TRBJ2-2
cdr3_aa: CASSLGQRRWAAGELFF

v_call: TRBV7-9
j_call: TRBJ2-7
cdr3_aa: CASSLGSDKGYEQYF

v_call: TRBV6-1
j_call: TRBJ2-1
cdr3_aa: CASSEDRSSYNEQFF

v_call: TRBV10-3
j_call: TRBJ1-1
cdr3_aa: CATEGRGGDTEAFF

v_call: TRBV7-8
j_call: TRBJ2-3
cdr3_aa: CASSLAVYTDTQYF

v_call: TRBV7-2
j_call: TRBJ2-1
cdr3_aa: CASSLFGTRLGDEQFF

v_call: TRBV10-3
j_call: TRBJ2-1
cdr3_aa: CAISVVAGGYNEQFF

v_call: TRBV24-1
j_call: TRBJ2-1
cdr3_aa: CATSEPGQTKREHLHNEQFF

v_call: TRBV29-1
j_call: TRBJ2-5
cdr3_aa: CSGGLAGDETQYF

v_call: TRBV12-5
j_call: TRBJ2-1
cdr3_aa: CASGLAGGSYNEQFF

v_call: TRBV4-1
j_call: TRBJ1-2
cdr3_aa: CASSQDNAGSNYGYTF

v_call: TRBV5-4
j_call: TRBJ2-1
cdr3_aa: CASSRGTGSYNEQFF

v_call: TRBV6-5
j_call: TRBJ1-2
cdr3_aa: CASSYSFQGNYGYTF

v_call: TRBV4-2
j_call: TRBJ2-1
cdr3_aa: CASSQEASDEQFF

v_call: TRBV28
j_call: TRBJ1-5
cdr3_aa: CASSLVRLGQGANQPQHF

v_call: TRBV19
j_call: TRBJ2-2
cdr3_aa: CATGASGSMGELFF

v_call: TRBV7-9
j_call: TRBJ2-7
cdr3_aa: CASSWGNEQYF

v_call: TRBV5-1
j_call: TRBJ2-7
cdr3_aa: CASSLDRQMYEQYF

v_call: TRBV6-5
j_call: TRBJ2-6
cdr3_aa: CASSYSGTASGANVLTF

v_call: TRBV5-1
j_call: TRBJ1-1
cdr3_aa: CASSLMDNTEAFF

v_call: TRBV4-1
j_call: TRBJ2-2
cdr3_aa: CASSQDRGRHTGELFF

v_call: TRBV10-3
j_call: TRBJ1-1
cdr3_aa: CAARAPGENTEAFF

v_call: TRBV3-1
j_call: TRBJ1-2
cdr3_aa: CASSHRGRNYGYTF

v_call: TRBV25-1
j_call: TRBJ2-2
cdr3_aa: CASSSIRPNTGELFF

v_call: TRBV3-1
j_call: TRBJ2-2
cdr3_aa: CASRPYWTSGRPGELFF

v_call: TRBV7-2
j_call: TRBJ2-7
cdr3_aa: CASSLSWRDTYEQYF

v_call: TRBV28
j_call: TRBJ2-3
cdr3_aa: CASSPGTPSTDTQYF

v_call: TRBV5-1
j_call: TRBJ2-7
cdr3_aa: CASSLAQEPGLAGSPLYEQYF